This passage covers 3 T cell receptor beta chains from one sample sequenced in a study of T cell responses to AZD1222 COVID-19 vaccine. Using immunoSEQ multiplex PCR, the repertoire was profiled, and TCRdb retains in-frame clones only, with some absent. The data contain tens of thousands of clones, around 80% of them singletons. Sequencing was performed on peripheral blood, taken 28 days after the second AZD1222 dose. All receptors come from an adult who received the AZD1222 COVID-19 vaccine.

This chain connects TRBV7-2 to TRBJ2-5; TRBD2 matches at 7 bases. Trimming at V came to 5 bases and at J to 4 bases, leaving 7 bases not matched to a gene. The V gene's germline CDR1 is SGHTA and CDR2 FQGNSA. The CDR3 spans 14 residues. The CDR3 loop reads CASSPLLARETQYF. In DNA, the CDR3 is TGTGCCAGCAGCCCACTACTAGCGCGAGAGACCCAGTACTTC.

The CDR3 DNA is TGTGCCAGCACCAAAAGCGGGGGGCTCACAGATACGCAGTATTTT. Translating gives CASTKSGGLTDTQYF. The chain recombines TRBV6-1 with TRBJ2-3, with 9 bases identical to TRBD2. Germline trimming cut 7 bases from V and 2 bases from J; bases unmatched to any gene: 7. Germline CDR1 MNHNS, CDR2 SASEGT. The CDR3 length is 15 residues.

J is TRBJ2-3 and V is TRBV7-3, with TRBD2 as a possible D gene (5 bases). Per germline, CDR1 SGHTA and CDR2 FQGTGA. V was pared by 4 bases and J by 0 bases, with 17 bases between. This CDR3 region has 17 residues. CDR3 coding DNA: TGTGCCAGCAGCTCCCTCCATGGAGGAGCTAGCACAGATACGCAGTATTTT. This gives the protein CASSSLHGGASTDTQYF.